This T cell receptor beta chain is from a study of shared clonotypes between healthy human individuals (TCRdb year 2020). Study-level background: Two women and three men aged 18 to 49 years were included in the cohort. Leukapheresis yielded between about 0.85 and 10 billion PBMCs per donor. To increase sequencing depth and limit assay-specific biases, different laboratories used diverse techniques to prepare libraries and sequence TCR repertoires. For each donor, CD4 naive and CD4 memory were each run on three plates, CD8 naive on two plates, and CD8 memory on one plate. Blood TCR repertoires of roughly five healthy adults were deeply sequenced to estimate repertoire size and the extent of clonotype sharing between individuals.

Using the deep immunoSEQ assay, multiplex PCR amplified TCR CDR3 regions from genomic DNA. For each cell subset, the extracted genomic DNA was distributed evenly across all wells of several immunoSEQ 96-well plates, and each plate served as one replicate. Each replicate PCR for sorted subsets received about 180 ng genomic DNA, equal to about 29,000 T cell genomes. The purified libraries were quantified using a Qubit 3.0 fluorometer, sized with a Bioanalyzer 2100, and then quantified again using the KAPA Library Quantification kit. Each immunoSEQ 96-well plate was sequenced on its own single-read 150-cycle Illumina NextSeq 550 flow cell. The original methods were these. Because the immunoSEQ output included only junctional sequences and no quality scores, the filtering could not be the same as the filtering used for full-length reads. Sequences were annotated with PyIR, a Python wrapper for IgBLAST v1.9, using IMGT germline references to assign V/J genes and CDR3. Any read was removed if the V/J assignment was weak (E-value above 1e-6), the CDR3 was missing, or the read contained stop codons, out-of-frame junctions, or ambiguous translated residues. V3J clonotypes were defined by identical inferred V gene, J gene, and CDR3 amino acid sequence. The percentage overlap between two repertoires was calculated by dividing the number of shared unique clonotypes by the size of the smaller repertoire. Three approaches were used to assess repertoire richness: RTK rarefaction, the Chao1 estimator, and Recon v2.1 estimates of unobserved clonotypes. Generation probabilities for all TCRbeta clonotypes obtained by the gDNA method from a handful of donors were computed using OLGA. Not all clones reach the TCRdb copy of this immuneACCESS table, which keeps in-frame sequences only. Checked studies attribute under half of the gap to unresolved V genes and leave the rest unexplained. That table is the source of V, J and clone size, and D and trimming were worked out from the DNA. The sample table holds over 2 million clones, of which about 95% were seen once. 0.85% to 1.2% of the sample is held by the ten biggest clonotypes.

For the CD8 naive samples, CD45RO-negative cells were positively selected for CCR7, yielding a CD45RA+CCR7+ population from which TemRA cells were excluded. Healthy HIV-negative adults with no recently reported acute infections or vaccinations were included as donors. Only Caucasian adults living in Nashville, Tennessee, USA were represented among the donors. Blood was collected by leukapheresis, and PBMCs were isolated by Ficoll-Histopaque density gradient centrifugation and then cryopreserved in liquid nitrogen vapor phase. Analytical flow cytometry was used to check the purity and quantity of each magnetically sorted T cell population. Genomic DNA was isolated from each sorted fraction and quantified by UV absorbance on a Nanodrop 2000c. The study at large found these results: Larger estimated clonotype richness was generally found for naive subsets than for memory subsets. Across a handful of donors, about 4.5% of naive CD4, roughly 3.8% of naive CD8, approximately 2.5% of memory CD4, and 0.4% of memory CD8 clonotypes were shared. Pairwise subsampling led to the expectation that sequencing depth would affect the degree of clonotype sharing among donors. The genetic and exposure-history diversity represented was limited by the small number of donors. Incomplete sequencing was indicated by rarefaction of sorted-subset datasets, despite the large sequencing depth. Clonotypes shared by all four sorted-subset donors showed higher generation probabilities than non-shared clonotypes. Sampling was limited to blood, and TCR repertoires in tissue likely differ from TCR repertoires in blood.

In regard to this clone: No cognate antigen has been identified for it. One base away there is no much larger clone; base qualities are not given.

From the cysteine through the phenylalanine, the CDR3 covers 15 amino acids. Left in the record is the CDR3 DNA by itself, 45 bases read in frame from the first base. V ends up 6 bases short and J 0 bases short, with an unmatched junction base count of 6. Reading the germline V gene gives CDR1 SNHLY and CDR2 FYNNEI. The sequenced material came from naive CD8+ T cells sorted from blood. The label giving this sample's cell subset or site can be read as: CD45RA+CCR7+. The TCR was taken from a man between 18 and 35 years old in good health. Rearrangement joined TRBV2 to TRBJ2-3; TRBD1 aligns with 7 central bases. The CDR3 region: CASRSGQLSTDTQYF. The base sequence is TGTGCCAGCAGATCGGGACAGCTTAGCACAGATACGCAGTATTTT.